The 9 T cell receptor beta chains below all came from one sample that was sequenced in a study of T cell responses to AZD1222 COVID-19 vaccine. The repertoire was sequenced with immunoSEQ multiplex PCR; TCRdb's copy has only in-frame clones and lacks some. The table has under 85,000 clones, roughly 87% seen once. This material consisted of peripheral blood, taken on day 0 of AZD1222 vaccination. The receptors derive from an adult in good health.

This chain connects TRBV2 to TRBJ2-7; 9 bases map to TRBD2. The ends lost 10 bases at V and 6 bases at J; junction bases unmatched: 10. The germline CDR1 and CDR2 sequences are SNHLY and FYNNEI. The CDR3 is 13 amino acids. The CDR3 sequence: CAMKAGGFSEQYF. The CDR3 region has the DNA TGTGCCATGAAGGCGGGAGGGTTTAGCGAGCAGTACTTC.

The V and J genes are TRBV7-8 and TRBJ1-5, with 7 bases fitting TRBD1. The V segment lost 4 bases and the J segment 1 base; nucleotides outside the gene matches: 10. The V gene's germline CDR1 is SGHVS and CDR2 FQNEAQ. This CDR3 has 17 residues. CDR3 nucleotide sequence: TGTGCCAGCAGCTCCCAAATTCAGGGGGGGAGCAATCAGCCCCAGCATTTT. This translates into CASSSQIQGGSNQPQHF.

V is TRBV5-4 and J is TRBJ2-1; D not certain. CDR3 length: 14 amino acids. The ends were cut back, 0 bases at V and 8 bases at J, with 12 bases in the middle. Per the germline V gene, CDR1 is SGHNT and CDR2 is YYREEE (reference sequence). The CDR3 DNA reads TGTGCCAGCAGCTTGGAACGGGCGACCTATGAGCAGTTCTTC. This encodes CASSLERATYEQFF. Drawing the rest from reference TRBV5-4 and TRBJ2-1, the complete variable domain is ETGVTQSPTHLIKTRGQQVTLRCSSQSGHNTVSWYQQALGQGPQFIFQYYREEENGRGNFPPRFSGLQFPNYSSELNVNALELDDSALYLCASSLERATYEQFFGPGTRLTVL.

This sequence joins TRBV7-8 and TRBJ1-1; the D is unclear. The V gene lost 3 bases and the J gene lost 4 bases, with 15 bases spanning the gap. The CDR3 consists of 15 residues. Germline lookup yields CDR1 SGHVS and CDR2 FQNEAQ. CDR3 residues: CASSLNEAEGTEAFF. The CDR3 DNA reads as TGTGCCAGCAGCTTGAATGAGGCGGAGGGCACTGAAGCTTTCTTT.

The genes are TRBV30 and TRBJ2-2; D is possibly TRBD1 (5 bases). Germline-derived CDR1 and CDR2 are GTSNPN and SVGIG (reference sequence). CDR3 size: 11 residues. Trimming removed 3 bases from V and 6 bases from J, with 5 bases in between. The CDR3 nucleotides are TGTGCCTGGAGAGGGGCCGGGGAGCTGTTTTTT. Its protein is CAWRGAGELFF.

The V gene is TRBV7-9, the J gene TRBJ1-4; TRBD1 matches at 8 bases. Germline-derived CDR1 and CDR2 are SEHNR and FQNEAQ (reference sequence). With 4 bases clipped from V and 7 bases from J, the junction kept 5 bases outside the gene matches. The CDR3 spans 14 residues. DNA of the CDR3: TGTGCCAGCAGCTCAACAGGGGGAGCTGAAAAACTGTTTTTT. Its translation: CASSSTGGAEKLFF.

The V and J genes are TRBV24-1 and TRBJ2-7; 9 bases map to TRBD2. Trimming took 6 bases from V and 0 from J; bases not matched to a gene: 8. Germline loops: CDR1 KGHDR, CDR2 SFDVKD. This CDR3 has 16 residues. The CDR3 DNA sequence: TGTGCCACCAGTCCTCGACTAGCGGAGAGCTCCTACGAGCAGTACTTC. Amino acids: CATSPRLAESSYEQYF.

The genes are TRBV13 and TRBJ2-3; either TRBD1 or TRBD2 may supply D (5 bases each). Germline V gives CDR1 PRHDT, CDR2 FYEKMQ (reference sequence). The germline V and J ends were trimmed by 5 bases and 2 bases, with 26 bases remaining between them. This CDR3 spans 19 amino acids. CDR3 in amino acids: CASSLTGWGEAEITDTQYF. DNA of the CDR3: TGTGCCAGCAGCCTAACTGGTTGGGGCGAAGCGGAGATCACAGATACGCAGTATTTT. Filled out from reference TRBV13 and TRBJ2-3, the complete variable domain reads AAGVIQSPRHLIKEKRETATLKCYPIPRHDTVYWYQQGPGQDPQFLISFYEKMQSDKGSIPDRFSAQQFSDYHSELNMSSLELGDSALYFCASSLTGWGEAEITDTQYFGPGTRLTVL.

The chain carries TRBV9 and TRBJ2-3, with TRBD2 matching over 10 bases. The CDR3 has 16 residues. Unmatched junction bases numbered 9, after V lost 0 bases and J lost 8 bases. CDR1 is SGDLS and CDR2 is YYNGEE in the germline V gene. CDR3 sequence: CASSVGLAGVVGTQYF. As DNA, the CDR3 is TGTGCCAGCAGCGTAGGGCTAGCGGGAGTAGTGGGTACGCAGTATTTT.